This T cell receptor (beta chain) appears in the sequencing data of a study of OX40 agonist ivuxolimab in advanced cancers. Across the whole study: With a range of 23 to 79, age averaged about 58 years, and about 82% were male. Enrollees could have had prior anti-PD-1, anti-PD-L1 or anti-CTLA-4 therapy, which under 50% had received.

Assay: immunoSEQ multiplex PCR; the TCRdb copy retains only in-frame clones and omits some. The sample consists of 25,000 to 35,000 clones, roughly 74% of them appearing once. This clonotype originated in an adult with an advanced solid tumor such as melanoma, head and neck, liver or kidney cancer. Source: CD4+ or CD8+ T cells sorted from blood, taken in a trial of the OX40 agonist ivuxolimab.

The DNA for the CDR3 is TGTGCCAGCAGTGAATATGGGGGTGGCTACACCTTC. It encodes CASSEYGGGYTF. This chain uses TRBV25-1 with TRBJ1-2, with a possible D match to TRBD1 (5 bases). The germline CDR1 and CDR2 sequences are MGHDK and SYGVNS. The CDR3 runs 12 residues. Trimming left V 0 bases short and J 7 bases short, with 6 bases between.